This T cell receptor (beta chain) was documented in a study of blood T cell repertoires in COVID-19. Generated by immunoSEQ multiplex PCR, the TCRdb table keeps only in-frame clones and is missing some. The sample has some 210,000 clones, roughly 77% seen once; the top ten hold about 9%. Clinical histories supplied by participants themselves formed the basis of cohort assignment. This clone was picked up one time. Trimming removed 0 bases from V and 7 bases from J, with 6 bases in between. Germline assignment: CDR1 LNHNV and CDR2 YYDKDF (reference sequence). CDR3 size: 12 residues. The TCR sequence derives from a man between 40 and 49 years old who had recovered from COVID-19. What was sequenced was PBMCs or T cells enriched from blood (not recorded which). This chain uses TRBV15 with TRBJ1-1; D gene unclear. Here the CDR3 DNA reads TGTGCCACCAGCAGAGATTCCATTGAAGCTTTCTTT. Amino acids: CATSRDSIEAFF.